A single sample is the source of the 15 T cell receptor beta chains below, sequenced in a study of blood T cell repertoires in COVID-19 (TCRdb year 2020). The library was obtained by the immunoSEQ multiplex PCR assay. The source is immuneACCESS, and TCRdb retained only in-frame sequences with V and J called. Part of the clones is not carried over; for the studies checked, unresolved V genes explain less than half of this, and the remainder is unexplained. This sample gives 99,000 or so clones in total; roughly 84% of them show up just once. Just under 2% of the sample lies in the top ten. What was sequenced was peripheral blood. The receptor source for this set is a man aged 65 to 79 with active or convalescent COVID-19.

The chain couples TRBV6-5 to TRBJ1-2; 10 bases line up with TRBD1. This CDR3 spans 15 amino acids. Germline lookup yields CDR1 MNHEY and CDR2 SVGAGI. V shed 0 bases, J shed 4 bases, and the junction held 2 bases outside the gene matches. CDR3 bases: TGTGCCAGCAGTTACTCGGGACAGGGGAGCTATGGCTACACCTTC. Translating it yields CASSYSGQGSYGYTF.

The chain joins TRBV9 to TRBJ1-2; 7 nucleotides align to TRBD1. Trimming cost V 3 bases and J 4 bases; bases outside gene matches: 18. The CDR3 contains 18 residues. The germline CDR1 and CDR2 sequences are SGDLS and YYNGEE. The CDR3 is CASSARTGNQRSGYGYTF. DNA of the CDR3: TGTGCCAGCAGCGCGCGGACAGGCAACCAGCGCTCCGGCTATGGCTACACCTTC.

The J gene is TRBJ2-2, the V gene TRBV4-3, with 13 bases lining up with TRBD2. CDR3 length equals 19 residues. From germline, CDR1 is LGHNA and CDR2 YSLEER. With V trimmed by 1 base and J by 3 bases, 8 bases remained unmatched. CDR3 bases: TGCGCCAGCAGCCAAGCACCCTCGGGACTAGCGGGATACACCGGGGAGCTGTTTTTT. This gives the protein CASSQAPSGLAGYTGELFF.

This chain links TRBV19 with TRBJ2-3; possible D gene TRBD1, 6 bases. The ends were cut back, 6 bases at V and 4 bases at J, with 17 bases in the middle. The CDR3 runs 15 residues. Germline loops: CDR1 LNHDA, CDR2 SQIVND (reference sequence). The CDR3 DNA follows: TGTGCCAGTAGAAGACAGGCCTTCGGGGCAGATACGCAGTATTTT. It codes for CASRRQAFGADTQYF.

This sequence joins TRBV18 and TRBJ1-2, with TRBD1 matching over 11 bases. This CDR3 is built from 17 residues. V dropped 3 bases and J dropped 3; count of bases not matched to a gene: 9. Germline V CDR1 and CDR2: KGHSH, LQKENI. The CDR3 DNA is TGTGCCAGCTCACCCACTTCGGGACAGGGGGATCACTATGGCTACACCTTC. The encoded protein is CASSPTSGQGDHYGYTF.

The chain links TRBV30 to TRBJ1-2, with a tentative D call TRBD1 (5 bases). Per the germline V gene, CDR1 is GTSNPN and CDR2 is SVGIG (reference sequence). The CDR3 spans 14 residues. V was pared by 0 bases and J by 8 bases, with 16 bases between. The CDR3 protein is CAWSVGQGEYGYTF. CDR3 sequence (DNA): TGTGCCTGGAGTGTTGGCCAGGGTGAATACGGCTACACCTTC.

The CDR3 coding sequence is TGTGCCAGCAGCCCCCGGACTAGCGGGAGCCCCTACAATGAGCAGTTCTTC. Translating it yields CASSPRTSGSPYNEQFF. This chain connects TRBV7-8 to TRBJ2-1, with 13 bases aligning to TRBD2. The CDR3 length is 17 residues. V shed 5 bases and J 2 bases; nucleotides not matched to a gene: 6. Germline V gene sequence: CDR1 SGHVS, CDR2 FQNEAQ.

V usage is TRBV5-1 and J usage is TRBJ1-1, with D tentatively TRBD1 (6 bases). The CDR3 extends over 17 amino acids. CDR1 and CDR2 from the germline V gene are SGHRS and YFSETQ. V was clipped by 1 base and J by 1 base, with 17 bases between them. The CDR3 DNA sequence: TGCGCCAGCAGCTTGCCCTCTTTGACAGGACCGAACACTGAAGCTTTCTTT. Amino acids: CASSLPSLTGPNTEAFF. The entire variable domain, with the rest obtained from reference TRBV5-1 and TRBJ1-1, is as follows: KAGVTQTPRYLIKTRGQQVTLSCSPISGHRSVSWYQQTPGQGLQFLFEYFSETQRNKGNFPGRFSGRQFSNSRSEMNVSTLELGDSALYLCASSLPSLTGPNTEAFFGQGTRLTVV.

The rearrangement links TRBV5-1 to TRBJ2-1; 7 bases align to TRBD2. This CDR3 is built from 15 residues. V was pared by 1 base and J by 4 bases, with 5 bases of the junction left unmatched. In germline, CDR1 is SGHRS, CDR2 YFSETQ. The DNA of the CDR3 is TGCGCCAGCAGCTTGATACGGGGGGATTACAATGAGCAGTTCTTC. Translated, it gives CASSLIRGDYNEQFF.

This rearrangement joins TRBV5-8 to TRBJ1-6; no firm D call. CDR3 length: 16 residues. In germline, CDR1 is SGHTS, CDR2 YDEGEE. V shed 1 base and J shed 6 bases, with 14 bases lying between them. The CDR3 reads CASSLTPPGGNSPLHF. Written as DNA, the CDR3 is TGTGCCAGCAGCTTGACGCCGCCAGGAGGTAATTCACCCCTCCACTTT. Looking up the rest from reference TRBV5-8 and TRBJ1-6 gives the full variable domain: EAGVTQSPTHLIKTRGQQATLRCSPISGHTSVYWYQQALGLGLQFLLWYDEGEERNRGNFPPRFSGRQFPNYSSELNVNALELEDSALYLCASSLTPPGGNSPLHFGNGTRLTVT.

The chain joins TRBV11-2 to TRBJ1-2, with D possibly TRBD1 on 5 matching bases. The germline CDR1 and CDR2 sequences are SGHAT and FQNNGV. The CDR3 sequence is 16 residues long. The V end was cut by 0 bases, the J end by 8 bases, with 19 bases between. CDR3 residues: CASSLDTTASRWGYTF. The CDR3 DNA reads as TGTGCCAGCAGCTTAGACACGACAGCCTCTCGGTGGGGCTACACCTTC.

The chain has TRBV11-2 and TRBJ2-7; the D is unclear. The CDR3 loop spans 15 amino acids. V lost 5 bases, J lost 4 bases, and 18 bases lay in between. Germline V gene data show CDR1 as SGHAT and CDR2 as FQNNGV. In DNA, the CDR3 is TGTGCCAGCAGCACCTCCCCCGGGTTACAATACGAGCAGTACTTC. Its translation is CASSTSPGLQYEQYF.

The chain employs TRBV5-1 and TRBJ2-1; a possible D gene is TRBD2 (6 bases). The V gene lost 0 bases and the J gene lost 0 bases, with 13 bases spanning the gap. This CDR3 has 17 residues. Germline V gene lookup returns CDR1 SGHRS and CDR2 YFSETQ. In nucleotides, the CDR3 is TGCGCCAGCAGCTTGGGTGGAGGGGTCACCTCCTACAATGAGCAGTTCTTC. Amino acids: CASSLGGGVTSYNEQFF. Full variable domain (rest looked up from reference TRBV5-1 and TRBJ2-1): KAGVTQTPRYLIKTRGQQVTLSCSPISGHRSVSWYQQTPGQGLQFLFEYFSETQRNKGNFPGRFSGRQFSNSRSEMNVSTLELGDSALYLCASSLGGGVTSYNEQFFGPGTRLTVL.

The rearrangement links TRBV15 to TRBJ1-3, with 7 bases matching TRBD1. This CDR3 has 14 residues. V lost 8 bases and J lost 0; bases outside the gene matches: 4. Germline CDR1 LNHNV, CDR2 YYDKDF (reference sequence). The CDR3 protein is CATADRTSGNTIYF. The CDR3 DNA is TGTGCCACCGCGGACAGGACCTCTGGAAACACCATATATTTT.

The CDR3, as DNA: TGTGCCAGCAGTCAACCGGGACAAGGCTCTGGAAACACCATATATTTT. Translation gives CASSQPGQGSGNTIYF. The V and J genes are TRBV6-2 or TRBV6-3 and TRBJ1-3; TRBD1 might be the D (6 bases). The ends were cut back, 5 bases at V and 0 bases at J, with 14 bases in the middle. The CDR3 has 16 residues. Looked up from germline, CDR1 is MNHEY and CDR2 is SVGEGT.